The 20 T cell receptor beta chains given below trace back to one sample, sequenced in a study of blood T cells in healthy people across ages. Next came a second PCR, run for about 6 to 12 cycles, which used a sample-barcoded 5' primer along with a J-beta primer mix. TCRdb ran MiXCR on the 5' RACE reads and lists one entry per CDR3 protein. The sample has about 1.1 million distinct CDR3 sequences; around two fifths are singletons. Specimen: blood. Source of these receptors: a man aged 18 to 29 in good health.

This rearrangement joins TRBV20-1 to TRBJ2-3, with D possibly being TRBD2 (5 bases). Trimming took 0 bases from V and 3 from J, leaving 10 bases between them. This CDR3 comprises 14 residues. Germline lookup yields CDR1 DFQATT and CDR2 SNEGSKA (reference sequence). Written as DNA, the CDR3 is TGCAGTGCTAGAGATCTGGTAGCGACAGATACGCAGTATTTT. Its translation is CSARDLVATDTQYF.

CDR3: CASSQDSLLQYF. Written as DNA, the CDR3 is TGTGCCAGCAGTCAGGACAGCCTGTTACAGTACTTC. The chain combines TRBV6-5 with TRBJ2-7; the D gene is possibly TRBD1 (6 bases). Germline values: CDR1 MNHEY, CDR2 SVGAGI. V lost 5 bases to trimming and J lost 10 bases, with 15 bases between them. CDR3 length: 12 amino acids.

In this sample, this clonotype turned up a few times. This chain joins TRBV7-2 and TRBJ2-3; possibly TRBD2 for D (5 bases). This CDR3 is built from 14 residues. In germline, CDR1 is SGHTA, CDR2 FQGNSA. Trimming shortened V by 5 bases and J by 6 bases, and 15 bases separated the two germline ends. CDR3 residues: CASSTLVTPDTQYF. CDR3 DNA: TGTGCCAGCAGCACACTAGTAACTCCCGATACGCAGTATTTT. The variable domain in full, with the rest retrieved from reference TRBV7-2 and TRBJ2-3, is GAGVSQSPSNKVTEKGKDVELRCDPISGHTALYWYRQSLGQGLEFLIYFQGNSAPDKSGLPSDRFSAERTGGSVSTLTIQRTQQEDSAVYLCASSTLVTPDTQYFGPGTRLTVL.

The chain is built from TRBV6-2 or TRBV6-3 and TRBJ1-1; possibly TRBD1 for D (5 bases). V was shortened by 8 bases and J by 8 bases, with 15 bases between the two germline ends. The V gene's germline CDR1 is MNHEY and CDR2 SVGEGT. This CDR3 is built from 12 residues. CDR3 coding DNA: TGTGCCAGCCAGTTGGGGGGGAGAGAAGCTTTCTTT. It codes for CASQLGGREAFF.

The chain has TRBV6-6 and TRBJ1-5; 7 positions match TRBD1. J was trimmed by 7 bases and V by 6 bases; bases with no gene match: 9. CDR1 MNHNY and CDR2 SVGAGI come from the germline V gene (reference sequence). The CDR3 spans 14 residues. The CDR3 DNA sequence: TGTGCCAGCAGAGCAGACAGGGCTGGACAGCCCCAGCATTTT. It yields the protein CASRADRAGQPQHF.

This clonotype has just a few counts. The V call is TRBV10-3, the J call TRBJ2-5, with D possibly being TRBD1 or TRBD2 (5 bases each). Looked up from germline, CDR1 is ENHRY and CDR2 is SYGVKD. There are 15 residues in the CDR3. V lost 2 bases to trimming and J lost 5 bases, with 15 bases between them. CDR3 residues: CAISEPDGARETQYF. CDR3 in DNA: TGTGCCATCAGTGAGCCCGACGGGGCTCGGGAGACCCAGTACTTC.

A few counts support this clonotype. The chain is built from TRBV29-1 and TRBJ1-1; D unclear. Trimming cost V 8 bases and J 1 base, with 14 bases left between them. Germline V gives CDR1 SQVTM, CDR2 ANQGSEA. This CDR3 contains 13 residues. This CDR3 reads CSSRISENTEAFF. CDR3 DNA: TGCAGCTCACGAATCAGCGAGAACACTGAAGCTTTCTTT.

The rearrangement links TRBV4-1 to TRBJ1-5; D remains ambiguous. Germline CDR1 MGHRA, CDR2 YSYEKL. V was trimmed by 3 bases and J by 5 bases, leaving 14 bases between them. This CDR3 is 15 amino acids long. The CDR3 sequence: CASSQVFRSDQPQHF. The CDR3 bases are TGCGCCAGCAGCCAGGTGTTCCGGTCTGATCAGCCCCAGCATTTT.

The chain couples TRBV5-1 to TRBJ2-3, with TRBD2 as a possible D gene (5 bases). The V gene lost 4 bases and the J gene lost 5 bases, with 14 bases spanning the gap. Germline CDR1 reads SGHRS; CDR2 reads YFSETQ. This CDR3 region has 14 residues. For the CDR3, the DNA is TGCGCCAGCAGCGTGGAGGTAGTTCGAGATACGCAGTATTTT. Protein product: CASSVEVVRDTQYF.

The chain couples TRBV9 to TRBJ2-1, with TRBD1 matching 10 bases. CDR1 SGDLS and CDR2 YYNGEE come from the germline V gene. The J segment lost 10 bases and the V segment lost 3 bases, leaving 7 bases of the junction unmatched. This CDR3 spans 14 amino acids. The CDR3 DNA sequence: TGTGCCAGCAGCGCCGGGACAGGGGCCCGGGAGCAGTTCTTC. It translates to CASSAGTGAREQFF.

This clonotype has a count of ten or more. An end of the junction does not agree with germline; a read error may underlie this. The genes are TRBV7-2 and TRBJ2-3, with D hard to call. This CDR3 is built from 13 residues. Germline V gene sequence: CDR1 SGHTA, CDR2 FQGNSA. The CDR3 spells CASSLAGRDTQYF. For the CDR3, the DNA is TGTGCCAGCAGTTTAGCCGGACGGGATACGCAGTATTTT.

This clonotype has more than one count but fewer than ten. The CDR3 sequence: CASSQDRGPSDTQYF. CDR3 nucleotides: TGCGCCAGCAGCCAAGATCGGGGCCCGTCAGATACGCAGTATTTT. The V and J genes are TRBV4-3 and TRBJ2-3; D might be TRBD1 or TRBD2, each matching 5 bases. Trimming took 0 bases from V and 4 from J, leaving 11 bases between them. This CDR3 region has 15 residues. Germline V gene lookup returns CDR1 LGHNA and CDR2 YSLEER.

The rearrangement joins TRBV7-8 to TRBJ1-5; D is unresolved. V lost 7 bases and J 0 bases, leaving 16 bases between the germline ends. The CDR3 contains 16 residues. Germline V gene data show CDR1 as SGHVS and CDR2 as FQNEAQ. For the CDR3, the DNA is TGTGCCAGCACCCTTAGAAGGGTATATAGCAATCAGCCCCAGCATTTT. Translation: CASTLRRVYSNQPQHF.

The chain combines TRBV12-3 or TRBV12-4 with TRBJ1-2, with D unclear. V lost 6 bases and J lost 6, with 11 bases in between. CDR3 size: 12 residues. In DNA, the CDR3 is TGTGCCAGCAGCGTGGGGAGAGATGGCTACACCTTC. Its translation: CASSVGRDGYTF.

This clonotype was counted a few times. The rearrangement uses TRBV14 and TRBJ2-4; 9 bases are shared with TRBD2. Germline assignment: CDR1 SGHDN and CDR2 FVKESK. V shed 2 bases and J 8 bases; nucleotides not matched to a gene: 10. The CDR3 has 16 residues. The DNA for the CDR3 is TGTGCCAGCAGCCAACTTGGCAGCGGGGGGCGTGACATTCAGTACTTC. Its protein product is CASSQLGSGGRDIQYF.

This clonotype was counted only a few times. The chain has TRBV3-1 and TRBJ2-1, with D perhaps matching TRBD2 (6 bases). The length of the CDR3 is 19 residues. V shed 4 bases and J shed 0 bases, with 22 bases lying between them. The V gene's germline CDR1 is LGHDT and CDR2 YNNKEL (reference sequence). In DNA form, the CDR3 reads TGTGCCAGCAGCCTAGATGGTTTTGGGGTCGGGGGCTCCTACAATGAGCAGTTCTTC. This gives the protein CASSLDGFGVGGSYNEQFF.

This clonotype has a handful of counts. V and J are TRBV6-6 and TRBJ2-3, with D unclear. V shed 3 bases and J shed 3 bases, with 13 bases lying between them. The germline V gene encodes CDR1 MNHNY and CDR2 SVGAGI (reference sequence). CDR3 length equals 15 residues. CDR3 nucleotides: TGTGCCAGCAGTTATCAAGGAGCTTCGACAGATACGCAGTATTTT. It specifies CASSYQGASTDTQYF.

The chain carries TRBV6-6 and TRBJ2-1; D not resolved. The better agreement between TRBJ2-7 and the DNA end casts doubt on the J call. The CDR3 covers 13 residues. Germline lookup yields CDR1 MNHNY and CDR2 SVGAGI (reference sequence). The CDR3 loop is CASSYSSYNEQYF. CDR3 DNA sequence: TGTGCCAGCAGTTACTCGTCCTACAATGAGCAGTACTTC.

The chain has TRBV11-2 and TRBJ1-1; D is uncertain. Germline lookup yields CDR1 SGHAT and CDR2 FQNNGV. This CDR3 region has 14 residues. The V end lost 0 bases, the J end lost 8 bases, and 13 bases lay between the germline ends. The CDR3 protein is CASSLDPQEKEAFF. CDR3 DNA: TGTGCCAGCAGCTTAGATCCCCAGGAGAAGGAAGCTTTCTTT. The whole variable domain, filled in from reference TRBV11-2 and TRBJ1-1, reads EAGVAQSPRYKIIEKRQSVAFWCNPISGHATLYWYQQILGQGPKLLIQFQNNGVVDDSQLPKDRFSAERLKGVDSTLKIQPAKLEDSAVYLCASSLDPQEKEAFFGQGTRLTVV.

This rearrangement joins TRBV11-3 to TRBJ2-1; tentative D call: TRBD2 (5 bases). Trimming cost V 5 bases and J 11 bases, with 25 bases left between them. The CDR3 length is 16 residues. CDR1 is SGHNT, CDR2 YENEEA, per germline. This CDR3 is CASSPGRGISDSKQFF. Here the CDR3 DNA reads TGTGCCAGCAGCCCCGGGCGAGGGATCTCGGACTCGAAGCAGTTCTTC.